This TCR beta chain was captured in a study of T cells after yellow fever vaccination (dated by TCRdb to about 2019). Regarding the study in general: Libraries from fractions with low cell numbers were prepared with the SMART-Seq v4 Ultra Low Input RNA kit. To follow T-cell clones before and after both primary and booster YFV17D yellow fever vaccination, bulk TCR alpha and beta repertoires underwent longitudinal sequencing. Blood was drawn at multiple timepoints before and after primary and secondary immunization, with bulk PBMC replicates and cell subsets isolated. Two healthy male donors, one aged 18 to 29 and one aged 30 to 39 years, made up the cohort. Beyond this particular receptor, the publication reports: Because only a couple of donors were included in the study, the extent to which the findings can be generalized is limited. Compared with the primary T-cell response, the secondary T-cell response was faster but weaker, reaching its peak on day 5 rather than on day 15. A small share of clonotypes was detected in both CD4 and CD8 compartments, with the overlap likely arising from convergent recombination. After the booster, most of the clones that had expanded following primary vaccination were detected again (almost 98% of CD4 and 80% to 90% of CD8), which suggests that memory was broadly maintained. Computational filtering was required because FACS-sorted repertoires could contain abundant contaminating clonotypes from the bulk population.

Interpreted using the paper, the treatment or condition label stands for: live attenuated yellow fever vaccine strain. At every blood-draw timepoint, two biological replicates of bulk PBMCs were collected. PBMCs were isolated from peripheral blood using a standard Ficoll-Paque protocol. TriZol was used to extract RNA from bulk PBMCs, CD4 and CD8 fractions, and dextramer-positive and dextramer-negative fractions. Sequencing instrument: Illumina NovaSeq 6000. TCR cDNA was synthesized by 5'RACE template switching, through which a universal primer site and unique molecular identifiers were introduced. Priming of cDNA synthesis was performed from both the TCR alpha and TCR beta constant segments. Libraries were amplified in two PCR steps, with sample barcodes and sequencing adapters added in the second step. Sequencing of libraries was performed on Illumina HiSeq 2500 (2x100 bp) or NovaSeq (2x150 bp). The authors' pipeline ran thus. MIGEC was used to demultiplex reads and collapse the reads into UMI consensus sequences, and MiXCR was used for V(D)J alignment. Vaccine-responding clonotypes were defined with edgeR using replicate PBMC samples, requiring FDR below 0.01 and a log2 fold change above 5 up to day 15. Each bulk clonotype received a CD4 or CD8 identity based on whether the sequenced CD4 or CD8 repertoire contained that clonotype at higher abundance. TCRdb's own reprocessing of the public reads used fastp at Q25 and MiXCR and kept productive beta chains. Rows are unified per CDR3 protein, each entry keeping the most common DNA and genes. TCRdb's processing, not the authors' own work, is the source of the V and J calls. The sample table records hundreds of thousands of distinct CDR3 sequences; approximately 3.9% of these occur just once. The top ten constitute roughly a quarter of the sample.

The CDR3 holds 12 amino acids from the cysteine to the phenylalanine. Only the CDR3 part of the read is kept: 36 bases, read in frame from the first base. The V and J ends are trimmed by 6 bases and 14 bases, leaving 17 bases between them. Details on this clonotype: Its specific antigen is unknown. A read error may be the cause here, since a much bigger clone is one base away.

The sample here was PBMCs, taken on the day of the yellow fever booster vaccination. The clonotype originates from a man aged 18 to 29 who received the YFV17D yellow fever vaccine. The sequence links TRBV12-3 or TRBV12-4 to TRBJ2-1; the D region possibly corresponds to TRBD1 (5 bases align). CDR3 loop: CASSRDSGEKFF. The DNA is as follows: TGTGCCAGCAGCCGTGACAGTGGCGAGAAGTTCTTC.